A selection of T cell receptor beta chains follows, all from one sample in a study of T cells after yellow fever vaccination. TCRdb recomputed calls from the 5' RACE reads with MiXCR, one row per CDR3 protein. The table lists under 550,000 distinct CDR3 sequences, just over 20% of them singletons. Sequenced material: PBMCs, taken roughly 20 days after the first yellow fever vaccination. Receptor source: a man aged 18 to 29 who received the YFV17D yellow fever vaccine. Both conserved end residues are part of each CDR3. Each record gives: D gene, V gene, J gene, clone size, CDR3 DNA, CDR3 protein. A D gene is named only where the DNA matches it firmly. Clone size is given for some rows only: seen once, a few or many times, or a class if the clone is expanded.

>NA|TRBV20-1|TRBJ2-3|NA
TGCAGTGTCCCCAGGGAAACGCAGTATTTT
CSVPRETQYF
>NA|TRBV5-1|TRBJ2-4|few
TGCGCCAGCAGCTTGAACACTAGGAAAAAAAACATTCAGTACTTC
CASSLNTRKKNIQYF
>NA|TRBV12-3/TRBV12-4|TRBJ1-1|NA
TGTGCCAGCAGTTTGGGTTCTGGAGCTTTCTTT
CASSLGSGAFF
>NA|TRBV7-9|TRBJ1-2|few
TGTGCCAGCAGCTTACCCCCGACAGCTAATCTCTATGGCTACACCTTC
CASSLPPTANLYGYTF
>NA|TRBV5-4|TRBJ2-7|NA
TGTGCCAGCAGCTTGTCAGGCCCCCTGGACGAGCAGTACTTC
CASSLSGPLDEQYF
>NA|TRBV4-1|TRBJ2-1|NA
TGCGCCAGCAGACGGCGACGTGACAGGGAGGGTGAGCAGTTCTTC
CASRRRRDREGEQFF
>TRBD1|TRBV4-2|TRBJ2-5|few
TGTGCCAGCAGCCAAGATGAGAGGGGGCACCGAGAGACCCAGTACTTC
CASSQDERGHRETQYF
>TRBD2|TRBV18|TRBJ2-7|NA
TGTGCCAGCTCACCGCCAGCGGGGGACGGAGAGCAGTACTTC
CASSPPAGDGEQYF
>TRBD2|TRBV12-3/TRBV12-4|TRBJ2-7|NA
TGTGCCAGCAGTTTGTCCCTAGCGGGGGGGTTCGAGCAGTACTTC
CASSLSLAGGFEQYF
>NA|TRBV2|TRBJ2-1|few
TGTGCCAGCAGGGCGAGGGGGGGCTCCTACAATGAGCAGTTCTTC
CASRARGGSYNEQFF
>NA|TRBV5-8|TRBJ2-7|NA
TGTGCCATCAGCCCTGGGCCCAGGTCCTACGAGCAGTACTTC
CAISPGPRSYEQYF
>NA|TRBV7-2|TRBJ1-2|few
TGTGCCAGCAGCCCCGAGCGGACCTATGGCTACACCTTC
CASSPERTYGYTF
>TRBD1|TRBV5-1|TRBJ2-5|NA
TGCGCCAGCAGCACCGGACAGGGGGCGCGGGAGACCCAGTACTTC
CASSTGQGARETQYF
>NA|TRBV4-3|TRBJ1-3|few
TGCGCCAGCAGCCAAGATCGTATAAACACCATATATTTT
CASSQDRINTIYF
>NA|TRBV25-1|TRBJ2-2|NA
TGTGCCAGCAGTGAATCCGCACGGACCTTGTTTTTT
CASSESARTLFF
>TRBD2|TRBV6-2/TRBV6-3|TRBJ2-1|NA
TGTGCCAGCAACCCCGGGACTAGCGGGGGGGCATTGAATGAGCAGTTCTTC
CASNPGTSGGALNEQFF
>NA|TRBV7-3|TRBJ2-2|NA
TGTGCCAGCAGCCACACTCTGAGCCCTGGGGCCACCGGGGAGCTGTTTTTT
CASSHTLSPGATGELFF
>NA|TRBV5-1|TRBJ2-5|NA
TGCGCCAGCAGCGTAACTTACAGGGAAGAGACCCAGTACTTC
CASSVTYREETQYF
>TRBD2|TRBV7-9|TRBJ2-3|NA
TGTGCCAGCAGCCCCGCGGGGGAAAGCACAGATACGCAGTATTTT
CASSPAGESTDTQYF
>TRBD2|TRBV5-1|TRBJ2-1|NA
TGCGCCAGCAGCTTGGGTTCTAGCGGGCCGTTCCCCTACAATGAGCAGTTCTTC
CASSLGSSGPFPYNEQFF
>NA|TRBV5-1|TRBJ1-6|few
TGCGCCAGCAGCTTTCGGCCAGACCATAATTCACCCCTCCACTTT
CASSFRPDHNSPLHF
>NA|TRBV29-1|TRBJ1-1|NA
TGCAGCGGCCAGACAGTACGGAACACTGAAGCTTTCTTT
CSGQTVRNTEAFF
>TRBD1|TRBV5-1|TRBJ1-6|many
TGCGCCAGCAGCTCGGGACAGGGTAATTCACCCCTCCACTTT
CASSSGQGNSPLHF
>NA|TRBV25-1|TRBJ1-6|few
TGTGCCAGCAGCGACAATTCACCCCTCCACTTT
CASSDNSPLHF
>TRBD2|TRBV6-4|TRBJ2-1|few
TGTGCCAGCAGTGACTGGGCTAGCGGGGGGGTCGAAGAGCAGTTCTTC
CASSDWASGGVEEQFF
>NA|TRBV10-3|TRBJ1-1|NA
TGTGCCATCAGCGGATACCGGGACGGGAACACTGAAGCTTTCTTT
CAISGYRDGNTEAFF
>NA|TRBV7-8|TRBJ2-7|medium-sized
TGTGCCAGCAGCTTACCACCCTACGAGCAGTACTTC
CASSLPPYEQYF
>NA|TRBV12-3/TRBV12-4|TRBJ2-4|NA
TGTGCCAGCGATTGGGGGGGGGCAGCCAAAAACATTCAGTACTTC
CASDWGGAAKNIQYF
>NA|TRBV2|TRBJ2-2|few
TGTGCCAGCAGTGAAGCGCGTGGCAGGGCGAACACCGGGGAGCTGTTTTTT
CASSEARGRANTGELFF
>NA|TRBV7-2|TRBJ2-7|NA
TGTGCCAGCAGCTTAAGTAGGATGTGGAGTTACGAGCAGTACTTC
CASSLSRMWSYEQYF
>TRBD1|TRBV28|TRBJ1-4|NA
TGTGCCAGCAGTCTAGGGGGCAGTCGAAATGAAAAACTGTTTTTT
CASSLGGSRNEKLFF
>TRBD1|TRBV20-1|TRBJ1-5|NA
TGCAGTGCCGCGGACAGGAATCAGCCCCAGCATTTT
CSAADRNQPQHF
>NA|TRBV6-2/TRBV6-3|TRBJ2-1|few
TGTGCCAGCAGTGACGCCGGGACGGCCTACAATGAGCAGTTCTTC
CASSDAGTAYNEQFF
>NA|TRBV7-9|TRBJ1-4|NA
TGTGCCAGCAGCCCCATGGCCACTAATGAAAAACTGTTTTTT
CASSPMATNEKLFF
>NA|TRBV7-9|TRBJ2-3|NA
TGTGCCAGCAGCTTCCCCGGACAGATTTACACAGATACGCAGTATTTT
CASSFPGQIYTDTQYF
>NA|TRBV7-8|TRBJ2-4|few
TGTGCCAGCAGCTTAGACAGGGCTGAAAACATTCAGTACTTC
CASSLDRAENIQYF
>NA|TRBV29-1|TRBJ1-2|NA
TGCAGCGCTCACAGGGAAGGGGGCTATGGCTACACCTTC
CSAHREGGYGYTF
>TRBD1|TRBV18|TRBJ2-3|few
TGTGCCAGCTCACCGCGCACAGGGGCTAGCACAGATACGCAGTATTTT
CASSPRTGASTDTQYF
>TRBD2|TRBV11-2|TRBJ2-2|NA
TGTGCCAGCAGCTGGACTAGCGGGGGGGCCGGGAACACCGGGGAGCTGTTTTTT
CASSWTSGGAGNTGELFF
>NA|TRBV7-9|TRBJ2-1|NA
TGTGCCAGCAGCTTAGGACTGGACCCCTACAATGAGCAGTTCTTC
CASSLGLDPYNEQFF
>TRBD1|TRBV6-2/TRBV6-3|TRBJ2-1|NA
TGTGCCAGCGGACAGGGAATTTCCAATGAGCAGTTCTTC
CASGQGISNEQFF
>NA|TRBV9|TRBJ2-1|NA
TGTGCCAGCAGCCCCGGATGGCGGGATGAGCAGTTCTTC
CASSPGWRDEQFF
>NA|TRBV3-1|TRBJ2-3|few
TGTGCCAGCAGCCCCGCCTTAGACACAGATACGCAGTATTTT
CASSPALDTDTQYF
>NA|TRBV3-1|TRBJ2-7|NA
TGTGCCAGCAGCCGCCCGGGGGGCGGGACTCACTACGAGCAGTACTTC
CASSRPGGGTHYEQYF
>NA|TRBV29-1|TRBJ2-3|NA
TGCAGCGCCATGACCACAGGGTTAGATACGCAGTATTTT
CSAMTTGLDTQYF
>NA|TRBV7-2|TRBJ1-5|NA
TGTGCCAGCAGCTTTTCCCTGAGGGGTCAGCCCCAGCATTTT
CASSFSLRGQPQHF
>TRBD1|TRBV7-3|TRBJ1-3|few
TGTGCCAGCAGCTTAGGTGGAACCCCAGGGGGTGGAAACACCATATATTTT
CASSLGGTPGGGNTIYF
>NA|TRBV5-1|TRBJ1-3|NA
TGCGCCAGCAGCTCCTTCTCTGGAAACACCATATATTTT
CASSSFSGNTIYF